Shown below are 7 T cell receptor beta chains from a single sample sequenced in a study of regulatory T cells in long-lasting Graves disease. Investigators prepared the TCR beta libraries by applying iRepertoire HTBI primers and Arm-PCR of CDR3 regions. TCRdb passed the multiplex PCR reads through MiXCR, listing each CDR3 protein once. This table has 650,000 to 850,000 distinct CDR3 sequences, 30% appearing once. Specified time point: persistent/refractory GD, antithyroid drugs over 5 years with positive TRAb. Isolated PBMC RNA provided the starting material for the TCR library. This specimen was peripheral blood mononuclear cells (PBMCs), taken when the disease was refractory, from a patient treated with antithyroid drugs. The receptors originated from a female donor with Graves disease.

This clonotype was found a few times. V is TRBV12-3 or TRBV12-4 and J is TRBJ2-5; D is undetermined. V lost 8 bases, J lost 5 bases, and 15 bases lay in between. This CDR3 contains 13 residues. In DNA, the CDR3 is TGTGCCAGCGGTTCGGGTCCGGGCGAGACCCAGTACTTC. Its translation is CASGSGPGETQYF.

This chain links TRBV10-1 with TRBJ2-2; 10 bases agree with TRBD2. Unmatched junction bases numbered 8, after V lost 2 bases and J lost 5 bases. The CDR3 spans 17 residues. From germline, CDR1 is WNHNN and CDR2 SYGVQD (reference sequence). The CDR3, as DNA: TGCGCCAGCAGTGAGAGAAGGACTAGCGGAAAAACCGGGGAGCTGTTTTTT. This gives the protein CASSERRTSGKTGELFF.

As regards this clonotype: A much more abundant neighbour one base away suggests this may be a read error. J is TRBJ2-2 and V is TRBV11-1; D possibly corresponds to TRBD2 (5 bases). This CDR3 contains 14 residues. The germline CDR1 and CDR2 sequences are SGHAT and FQDESV (reference sequence). The DNA of the CDR3 is TGTGCCAGCAGCTTAGTTCTGAACACCGGGGAGCTGCTTTTT. Protein product: CASSLVLNTGELLF.

The chain has TRBV19 and TRBJ2-2, with TRBD2 matching over 8 bases. Per the germline V gene, CDR1 is LNHDA and CDR2 is SQIVND (reference sequence). V lost 6 bases and J lost 5; bases outside the gene matches: 14. This CDR3 is 17 amino acids long. The CDR3 reads CASRQLTGTSLTGELFF. CDR3 bases: TGTGCCAGTAGGCAACTTACCGGGACTAGTTTGACCGGGGAGCTGTTTTTT.

This clonotype was detected only a few times. The chain uses TRBV5-1 and TRBJ1-6, with D unclear. The V gene's germline CDR1 is SGHRS and CDR2 YFSETQ. CDR3 length: 16 amino acids. Trimming took 5 bases from V and 0 from J, leaving 12 bases between them. CDR3 sequence reads: CASSDDASSYNSPLHF. CDR3 bases: TGCGCCAGCAGTGACGACGCAAGCTCCTATAATTCACCCCTCCACTTT.

The V and J genes are TRBV5-1 and TRBJ1-1, with D maybe TRBD1 (6 bases). Per germline, CDR1 SGHRS and CDR2 YFSETQ. There are 14 residues in the CDR3. Trimming took 1 base from V and 4 from J, leaving 11 bases between them. The CDR3 DNA reads TGCGCCAGCAGCTTGAACGTAGGGGGCACTGAAGCTTTCTTT. It is translated as CASSLNVGGTEAFF.

The V and J genes are TRBV6-1 and TRBJ2-2, with a possible D match to TRBD2 (5 bases). V was cut by 2 bases and J by 6 bases, with 10 bases left in between. This CDR3 comprises 14 residues. The V gene's germline CDR1 is MNHNS and CDR2 SASEGT. CDR3 nucleotide sequence: TGTGCCAGCAGTGAATGGAGGTCGCCCGGGGAGCTGTTTTTT. Residues: CASSEWRSPGELFF.